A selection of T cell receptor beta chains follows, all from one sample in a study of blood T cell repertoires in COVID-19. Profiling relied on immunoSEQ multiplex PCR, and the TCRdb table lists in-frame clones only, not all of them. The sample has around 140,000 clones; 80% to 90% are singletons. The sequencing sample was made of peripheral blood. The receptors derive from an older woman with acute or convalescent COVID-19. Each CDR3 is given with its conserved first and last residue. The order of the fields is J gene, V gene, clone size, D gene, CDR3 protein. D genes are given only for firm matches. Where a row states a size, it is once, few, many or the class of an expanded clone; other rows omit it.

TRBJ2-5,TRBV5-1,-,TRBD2,CASSIGTSGDQETQYF
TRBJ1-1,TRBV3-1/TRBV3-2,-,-,CASSHRGLNTEAFF
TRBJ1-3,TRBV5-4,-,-,CASSHDGSSGNTIYF
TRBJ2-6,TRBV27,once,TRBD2,CASSRPTSGAGGGANVLTF
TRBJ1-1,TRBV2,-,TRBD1,CASRTGRGTEAFF
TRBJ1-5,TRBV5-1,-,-,CASSLGAGKNQPQHF
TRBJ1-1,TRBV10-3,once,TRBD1,CAISGDSTEAFF
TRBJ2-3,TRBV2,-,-,CASSPGSTDTQYF
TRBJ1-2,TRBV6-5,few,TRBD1,CASRTGQSYYGYTF
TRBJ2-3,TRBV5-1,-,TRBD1,CASSLGGTVSTDTQYF
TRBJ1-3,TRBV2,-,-,CASSEGGYTGNTIYF
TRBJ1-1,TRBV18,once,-,CASSPGQTMNTEAFF
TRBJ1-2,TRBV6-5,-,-,CASSYSRGTNYGYTF
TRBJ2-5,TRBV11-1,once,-,CASSQAAPPTETQYF
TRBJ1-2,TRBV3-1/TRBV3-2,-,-,CASSQETSYGYTF
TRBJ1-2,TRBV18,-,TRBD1,CASSPDGQGTNYGYTF